The 32 T cell receptor beta chains reported below all come from one sample, sequenced in a study of blood T cells in healthy people across ages. Sample-barcoded 5' priming and a J-beta primer mix drove a second PCR of roughly 6 to 12 cycles. TCRdb redid the calling of the 5' RACE reads with MiXCR, one entry per CDR3 protein. The data show roughly 700,000 distinct CDR3 sequences, 49% seen once. Sequencing was done on a sample of blood. The receptors here all came from an older woman in good health.

This clonotype turned up a few times. This chain links TRBV7-2 with TRBJ2-1; 9 bases are a match to TRBD1. The CDR3 covers 15 residues. V was pared by 4 bases and J by 2 bases, with 3 bases of the junction left unmatched. Germline CDR1 reads SGHTA; CDR2 reads FQGNSA. The CDR3 loop is CASSSTGGTYNEQFF. The CDR3 coding sequence is TGTGCCAGCAGCTCGACAGGGGGTACCTACAATGAGCAGTTCTTC.

The chain has TRBV29-1 and TRBJ2-5; 8 bases match TRBD1. There are 13 residues in the CDR3. Trimming at V came to 6 bases and at J to 11 bases, leaving 14 bases not matched to a gene. Looked up from germline, CDR1 is SQVTM and CDR2 is ANQGSEA. CDR3 sequence: CSVRQGKGNEQYF. The DNA of the CDR3 is TGCAGCGTCAGACAGGGGAAGGGCAATGAGCAGTACTTC.

This clonotype occurred a few times. V usage is TRBV20-1 and J usage is TRBJ2-5; no reliable D call. The CDR3 length is 10 residues. The V and J ends lost 3 bases and 5 bases respectively, with 4 bases between them. Germline-derived CDR1 and CDR2 are DFQATT and SNEGSKA (reference sequence). The CDR3 reads CSASHETQYF. CDR3 nucleotides: TGCAGTGCTAGTCATGAGACCCAGTACTTC.

Details on this clonotype: A much larger clone differs from this one at a single base, so this may be a read error. The V gene is TRBV4-2, the J gene TRBJ2-7, with 9 bases aligning to TRBD1. CDR1 is LGHNA and CDR2 is YNFKEQ in the germline V gene. This CDR3 contains 16 residues. With 1 base clipped from V and 2 bases from J, the junction kept 6 bases outside the gene matches. The CDR3 DNA follows: TGTGCCAGCAGCCAAGCGAGTGGGGACAGGGCCTACGAGCAGTACTTC. It yields the protein CASSQASGDRAYEQYF.

This chain joins TRBV27 and TRBJ2-7; 8 bases align to TRBD1. The CDR3 runs 13 residues. The germline CDR1 and CDR2 sequences are MNHEY and SMNVEV (reference sequence). J lost 6 bases, V lost 5 bases, and 6 bases had no gene match. The CDR3: CASSPRGLGEQYF. The CDR3 DNA follows: TGTGCCAGCAGTCCCAGGGGGCTGGGCGAGCAGTACTTC.

The chain recombines TRBV7-2 with TRBJ1-1, with D possibly being TRBD1 (5 bases). V was shortened by 3 bases and J by 5 bases, with 16 bases between the two germline ends. Germline V gene lookup returns CDR1 SGHTA and CDR2 FQGNSA. The CDR3 is 15 amino acids. In nucleotides, the CDR3 is TGTGCCAGCAGCTTCACCACAGGCCAGGGAACTGAAGCTTTCTTT. This gives the protein CASSFTTGQGTEAFF.

This clonotype was picked up a small number of times. The rearrangement uses TRBV7-8 and TRBJ2-1, with 7 bases aligning to TRBD1. V was clipped by 5 bases and J by 6 bases; unmatched bases: 13. Looked up from germline, CDR1 is SGHVS and CDR2 is FQNEAQ. This CDR3 spans 16 amino acids. The CDR3 spells CASSREARGLGNEQFF. Written as DNA, the CDR3 is TGTGCCAGCAGCCGTGAGGCTAGGGGGCTTGGCAATGAGCAGTTCTTC.

There are a few counts of this clonotype. This CDR3 reads CASSLDGGKETQYF. CDR3 bases: TGTGCCAGCAGCTTAGATGGGGGTAAAGAGACCCAGTACTTC. V is TRBV7-9 and J is TRBJ2-5; D possibly matches TRBD1 or TRBD2 (5 bases each). CDR1 and CDR2 from the germline V gene are SEHNR and FQNEAQ (reference sequence). V dropped 1 base and J dropped 3 bases, with 9 bases sitting between them. This CDR3 has 14 residues.

The chain carries TRBV20-1 and TRBJ2-1, with D perhaps assigned TRBD1 or TRBD2 (6 bases each). Trimming left V 6 bases short and J 0 bases short, with 12 bases between. Germline CDR1 and CDR2: DFQATT and SNEGSKA (reference sequence). The CDR3 is 14 amino acids. The CDR3 bases are TGCAGTGCGGGGGGCCCCAGCTCCTACAATGAGCAGTTCTTC. Encoded protein: CSAGGPSSYNEQFF.

As for this clonotype: One junction end disagrees with the germline gene, perhaps due to a read error. This chain joins TRBV7-7 and TRBJ2-5, with 7 bases identical to TRBD1. CDR1 SSHAT and CDR2 FNYEAQ come from the germline V gene (reference sequence). The CDR3 has 14 amino acids. The CDR3 DNA is TGTGCTAGCAGCACGACAGGGCACCAAGAGACCCAGTACTTC. It translates to CASSTTGHQETQYF.

Comment on this clonotype: A much larger clone differs by one base, so this may be a read error. CDR3 nucleotide sequence: TGTGCCAGCACTGAACCGGGGGTCGGGAAACTGTTTTTT. Protein: CASTEPGVGKLFF. The chain carries TRBV2 and TRBJ1-4; maybe TRBD1 (5 bases). CDR3 length: 13 residues. From germline, CDR1 is SNHLY and CDR2 FYNNEI.

In its sample, this clonotype was seen a few times. The chain recombines TRBV5-1 with TRBJ2-7; D perhaps matches TRBD1 (5 bases). V lost 0 bases and J 2 bases, leaving 12 bases between the germline ends. This CDR3 spans 15 amino acids. The germline V gene has CDR1 SGHRS and CDR2 YFSETQ. The CDR3 nucleotides read TGCGCCAGCAGCTTGGCCCAGGGCGGAACCTACGAGCAGTACTTC. Protein product: CASSLAQGGTYEQYF.

The V and J genes are TRBV7-9 and TRBJ1-1; TRBD1 matches at 8 bases. Germline CDR1 is SEHNR and CDR2 is FQNEAQ (reference sequence). The CDR3 sequence is 15 residues long. Trimming took 5 bases from V and 8 from J; bases not matched to a gene: 13. The chain's CDR3 is CASSATGTGGQEAFF. The CDR3 bases are TGTGCCAGCAGCGCCACCGGGACAGGAGGGCAGGAAGCTTTCTTT.

This chain uses TRBV10-3 with TRBJ2-1; 10 positions agree with TRBD1. The junction had 3 bases not matched to a gene; V was cut back by 7 bases and J by 9 bases. The CDR3 has 12 amino acids. CDR1 and CDR2 (germline): ENHRY, SYGVKD. DNA for the CDR3: TGTGCCATCAAGACAGGGGGCTCTGAGCAGTTCTTC. Its translation is CAIKTGGSEQFF.

The chain carries TRBV2 and TRBJ2-5; 9 bases are shared with TRBD2. Germline loops: CDR1 SNHLY, CDR2 FYNNEI. V shed 6 bases and J 11 bases; nucleotides not matched to a gene: 10. The CDR3 consists of 13 residues. The CDR3: CASRGAGGWEQYF. In nucleotides, the CDR3 is TGTGCCAGCAGGGGAGCGGGAGGATGGGAGCAGTACTTC.

In the case of this clonotype: The junction differs from germline at one of its ends, possibly a read error. The chain couples TRBV20-1 to TRBJ2-5; TRBD2 might be the D (6 bases). CDR3 length equals 15 residues. Germline V gives CDR1 DFQATT, CDR2 SNEGSKA (reference sequence). CDR3 DNA sequence: TGCAGTGCTAGAGACGGGACTTCGAAACAAGAGGCCCAGTACTTC. Translating gives CSARDGTSKQEAQYF.

A few counts support this clonotype. This rearrangement joins TRBV5-1 to TRBJ2-5; the D gene is possibly TRBD2 (6 bases). In germline, CDR1 is SGHRS, CDR2 YFSETQ. With 4 bases removed from V and 5 bases from J, the gap between germline ends came to 18 bases. The CDR3 is 15 amino acids. CDR3 sequence: CASSGGTANGETQYF. The CDR3 DNA follows: TGCGCCAGCAGCGGCGGGACGGCAAATGGGGAGACCCAGTACTTC.

CDR3 sequence (DNA): TGTGCCAGCAGCCAAGATGTGGGGAGTGGTGATGAAAAACTGTTTTTT. This sequence encodes CASSQDVGSGDEKLFF. The chain carries TRBV4-2 and TRBJ1-4; unclear D gene. Germline CDR1 and CDR2: LGHNA and YNFKEQ. The CDR3 runs to 16 residues. V was clipped by 0 bases and J by 6 bases, with 14 bases between them.

This clonotype has a handful of counts. The rearrangement uses TRBV14 and TRBJ2-7; 8 nucleotides match TRBD1. The CDR3 is 16 residues long. Germline V CDR1 and CDR2: SGHDN, FVKESK. V shed 1 base and J 2 bases; nucleotides not matched to a gene: 7. The CDR3 DNA sequence: TGTGCCAGCAGCCAAGGATCAGGGGGCTTAACCTACGAGCAGTACTTC. Its translation is CASSQGSGGLTYEQYF.

The chain uses TRBV20-1 and TRBJ2-3, with 11 bases matching TRBD2. This CDR3 has 16 amino acids. The V and J ends lost 3 bases and 2 bases, in that order; junction bases with no gene match: 7. CDR1 is DFQATT, CDR2 SNEGSKA, per germline (reference sequence). The CDR3 loop reads CSARSLAGVVTDTQYF. The CDR3 bases are TGCAGTGCTAGGTCACTAGCGGGAGTAGTCACAGATACGCAGTATTTT.

Concerning this clonotype itself: Since a much larger clone is just one base distant, this may be a read error. V usage is TRBV7-2 and J usage is TRBJ2-3; 9 nucleotides line up with TRBD1. The CDR3 covers 14 residues. J gave up 4 bases and V 6 bases, and 5 bases lay outside the gene matches. Germline V gene sequence: CDR1 SGHTA, CDR2 FQGNSA. As DNA, the CDR3 is TGTGCCAGCAGACCCACAGGGGGCGCAGATACGCAGTATTTT. Its protein is CASRPTGGADTQYF. The whole variable domain, filled in from reference TRBV7-2 and TRBJ2-3, reads GAGVSQSPSNKVTEKGKDVELRCDPISGHTALYWYRQSLGQGLEFLIYFQGNSAPDKSGLPSDRFSAERTGGSVSTLTIQRTQQEDSAVYLCASRPTGGADTQYFGPGTRLTVL.

The chain couples TRBV2 to TRBJ2-2, with D unresolved. The germline V and J ends were trimmed by 10 bases and 5 bases, with 14 bases remaining between them. This CDR3 comprises 13 residues. In germline, CDR1 is SNHLY, CDR2 FYNNEI. CDR3 sequence: CATNRSPTGELFF. CDR3 nucleotide sequence: TGTGCCACTAACCGGTCACCGACCGGGGAGCTGTTTTTT.

This clonotype has only one observation. The chain joins TRBV6-2 or TRBV6-3 to TRBJ1-1; no clear D. This CDR3 has 12 amino acids. CDR1 and CDR2 from the germline V gene are MNHEY and SVGEGT. V dropped 2 bases and J dropped 7 bases, with 8 bases sitting between them. This chain's CDR3 is CASSYRVHEAFF. In DNA form, the CDR3 reads TGTGCCAGCAGTTACCGGGTCCATGAAGCTTTCTTT.

This clonotype was recorded many times. V and J are TRBV7-8 and TRBJ2-7; D uncertain. The CDR3 is 13 amino acids. Germline lookup yields CDR1 SGHVS and CDR2 FQNEAQ. The V end was cut by 5 bases, the J end by 0 bases, with 8 bases between. The DNA for the CDR3 is TGTGCCAGCAGCCGAACTGCCTCCTACGAGCAGTACTTC. It is translated as CASSRTASYEQYF.

This clonotype appeared a single time. The genes are TRBV25-1 and TRBJ1-4; 10 bases map to TRBD1. The V gene end was trimmed by 3 bases and the J gene end by 9 bases; junction bases not matched to a gene: 7. This CDR3 has 15 amino acids. Looked up from germline, CDR1 is MGHDK and CDR2 is SYGVNS. The CDR3 sequence is CASSDYRDRGKKLFF. CDR3 nucleotides: TGTGCCAGCAGTGACTACCGGGACAGGGGAAAAAAACTGTTTTTT. Full variable domain (rest looked up from reference TRBV25-1 and TRBJ1-4): EADIYQTPRYLVIGTGKKITLECSQTMGHDKMYWYQQDPGMELHLIHYSYGVNSTEKGDLSSESTVSRIRTEHFPLTLESARPSHTSQYLCASSDYRDRGKKLFFGSGTQLSVL.

The chain has TRBV28 and TRBJ2-4, with 7 bases that match TRBD2. The CDR3 sequence is 14 residues long. Germline CDR1 MDHEN, CDR2 SYDVKM. The V segment lost 6 bases and the J segment 13 bases; nucleotides outside the gene matches: 15. The CDR3 here is CASSPGRSPGEQYF. The CDR3 DNA reads as TGTGCCAGCAGCCCCGGGAGGTCTCCGGGAGAGCAGTACTTC.

The J gene is TRBJ2-1, the V gene TRBV24-1; D not certain. This CDR3 is built from 14 residues. Trimming removed 5 bases at V and 3 bases at J, with 10 bases between. Germline V gives CDR1 KGHDR, CDR2 SFDVKD. CDR3 in DNA: TGTGCCACCAGTGTAAACGACTTCTACAATGAGCAGTTCTTC. Protein product: CATSVNDFYNEQFF.

The chain joins TRBV3-1 to TRBJ2-1, with TRBD2 matching over 11 bases. Germline CDR1 is LGHDT and CDR2 is YNNKEL (reference sequence). The CDR3 totals 16 residues. The junction had 12 bases not matched to a gene; V was cut back by 7 bases and J by 7 bases. This CDR3 reads CASTTIGLAGLNEQFF. DNA for the CDR3: TGTGCCAGCACCACAATCGGACTAGCGGGTTTGAATGAGCAGTTCTTC.

This clonotype was recorded at least ten times. V usage is TRBV4-2 and J usage is TRBJ2-4; TRBD2 matches 8 bases. The CDR3 length is 19 residues. Trimming took 3 bases from V and 0 from J; bases not matched to a gene: 13. Germline V gene sequence: CDR1 LGHNA, CDR2 YNFKEQ. The DNA for the CDR3 is TGTGCCAGCAGCCATCCCTCCGGGAGCGGGAGCGCAGCCAAAAACATTCAGTACTTC. It yields the protein CASSHPSGSGSAAKNIQYF.

The rearrangement links TRBV27 to TRBJ1-1; perhaps TRBD1 as D (5 bases). V was pared by 3 bases and J by 5 bases, with 16 bases between. Looked up from germline, CDR1 is MNHEY and CDR2 is SMNVEV (reference sequence). The length of the CDR3 is 15 residues. The CDR3 DNA is TGTGCCAGCAGTTTGTATGCAGGGCTACTTACTGAAGCTTTCTTT. Its translation is CASSLYAGLLTEAFF.

Concerning this clonotype: Relative to the germline gene, one junction end is altered; a read error may explain this. V is TRBV9 and J is TRBJ2-3; D is unresolved. CDR1 and CDR2 (germline): SGDLS, YYNGEE. The CDR3 has 14 residues. The CDR3: CTSSAGSWADTQYF. The CDR3 DNA follows: TGTACCAGCAGCGCCGGATCCTGGGCAGATACGCAGTATTTT. The full variable domain, completed using reference TRBV9 and TRBJ2-3, is DSGVTQTPKHLITATGQRVTLRCSPRSGDLSVYWYQQSLDQGLQFLIQYYNGEERAKGNILERFSAQQFPDLHSELNLSSLELGDSALYFCTSSAGSWADTQYFGPGTRLTVL.

In its sample, this clonotype was seen many times. The rearrangement joins TRBV29-1 to TRBJ2-4; 11 positions match TRBD2. With V trimmed by 0 bases and J by 4 bases, 5 bases remained unmatched. This CDR3 contains 16 residues. Per the germline V gene, CDR1 is SQVTM and CDR2 is ANQGSEA. CDR3 sequence: CSVEDLAGGLKNIQYF. The CDR3 DNA follows: TGCAGCGTTGAAGATCTAGCGGGAGGACTTAAAAACATTCAGTACTTC.